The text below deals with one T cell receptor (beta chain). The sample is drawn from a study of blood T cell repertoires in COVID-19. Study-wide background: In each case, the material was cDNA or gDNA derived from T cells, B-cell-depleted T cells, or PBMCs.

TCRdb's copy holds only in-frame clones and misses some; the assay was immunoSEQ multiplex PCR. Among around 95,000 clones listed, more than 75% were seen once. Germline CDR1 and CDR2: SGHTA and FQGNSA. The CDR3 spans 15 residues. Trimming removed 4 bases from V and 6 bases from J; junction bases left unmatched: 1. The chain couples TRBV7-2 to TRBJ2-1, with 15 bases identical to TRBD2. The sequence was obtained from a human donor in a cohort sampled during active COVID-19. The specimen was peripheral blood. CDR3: CASSSGLAGGNEQFF. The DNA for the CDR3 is TGTGCCAGCAGCTCGGGACTAGCGGGGGGCAATGAGCAGTTCTTC.